The next 8 T cell receptor beta chains were all read from a single sample in a study of cytomegalovirus exposure and HLA in healthy donors. TCRdb's table, derived via immunoSEQ multiplex PCR, lists solely in-frame clones and lacks some. This sample has fewer than 120,000 clones, with approximately 90% found just once. The sequencing sample was made of PBMCs. The origin of the receptors is a woman aged 18-30 years in good health and CMV-seronegative.

J is TRBJ2-7 and V is TRBV6-1, with 8 bases aligning to TRBD1. This CDR3 is built from 14 residues. With 6 bases clipped from V and 3 bases from J, the junction kept 7 bases outside the gene matches. Germline-derived CDR1 and CDR2 are MNHNS and SASEGT. The CDR3 DNA reads as TGTGCCAGCAGAACCGACAGGGGATACTACGAGCAGTACTTC. Amino acids: CASRTDRGYYEQYF.

The J gene is TRBJ1-1, the V gene TRBV5-1, with TRBD1 identical over 8 bases. Germline lookup yields CDR1 SGHRS and CDR2 YFSETQ. The trim removed 4 bases at V and 3 bases at J, leaving 5 bases unmatched. This CDR3 is 14 amino acids long. The CDR3 region is CASSLDRGYTEAFF. The CDR3 DNA follows: TGCGCCAGCAGCCTAGACAGGGGTTACACTGAAGCTTTCTTT.

The gene calls are TRBV4-2 and TRBJ2-7; perhaps TRBD2 as D (5 bases). Looked up from germline, CDR1 is LGHNA and CDR2 is YNFKEQ. Trimming cost V 4 bases and J 4 bases, with 20 bases left between them. This CDR3 comprises 16 residues. CDR3 coding DNA: TGTGCCAGCAGCCTGGCTAAGGGCGGGCGAGCATACGAGCAGTACTTC. It yields the protein CASSLAKGGRAYEQYF.

This chain joins TRBV30 and TRBJ1-2; 10 bases align to TRBD1. The germline V gene encodes CDR1 GTSNPN and CDR2 SVGIG (reference sequence). J lost 7 bases, V lost 6 bases, and 14 bases had no gene match. This CDR3 has 15 residues. This CDR3 is CACLFGQGEYGGYTF. The CDR3, as DNA: TGTGCCTGCCTCTTCGGACAGGGGGAATATGGTGGCTACACCTTC.

This chain connects TRBV7-8 to TRBJ2-2; 13 bases match TRBD2. The CDR3 has 15 amino acids. Germline-derived CDR1 and CDR2 are SGHVS and FQNEAQ. V was pared by 7 bases and J by 6 bases, with 5 bases of the junction left unmatched. The CDR3 spells CASTLGLAGPGELFF. As DNA, the CDR3 is TGTGCCAGCACCCTGGGACTAGCGGGACCCGGGGAGCTGTTTTTT.

V and J are TRBV2 and TRBJ1-4; D is perhaps TRBD1 (6 bases). CDR1 is SNHLY, CDR2 FYNNEI, per germline. Trimming cost V 8 bases and J 4 bases, with 14 bases left between them. The CDR3 runs 14 residues. CDR3 bases: TGTGCCAGCGGGCAGGGGAGAGTTAATGAAAAACTGTTTTTT. As protein: CASGQGRVNEKLFF.

This sequence joins TRBV5-1 and TRBJ1-2, with D perhaps TRBD1 (5 bases). V dropped 1 base and J dropped 6 bases, with 13 bases sitting between them. CDR1 is SGHRS, CDR2 YFSETQ, per germline. The CDR3 contains 14 residues. The CDR3 coding sequence is TGCGCCAGCAGCTTGAGGCAGGGCGGGAATGGCTACACCTTC. This gives the protein CASSLRQGGNGYTF.

This sequence joins TRBV7-2 and TRBJ1-2, with D possibly matching TRBD1 (6 bases). V dropped 4 bases and J dropped 1 base, with 13 bases sitting between them. Germline lookup yields CDR1 SGHTA and CDR2 FQGNSA. This CDR3 comprises 15 residues. The CDR3 here is CASSSRGGYNYGYTF. In DNA, the CDR3 is TGTGCCAGCAGCTCAAGGGGGGGCTATAACTATGGCTACACCTTC.